The 9 T cell receptor beta chains below come from one sample, sequenced in a study of blood T cell repertoires in COVID-19. The data were produced by immunoSEQ multiplex PCR, yet TCRdb's version contains in-frame clones alone and is incomplete. The profile shows 130,000 or so clones, about 80% of them singletons. Sequencing was done on a sample of PBMCs or T cells enriched from blood (not recorded which). These receptor sequences come from a man between 40 and 49 years old with acute COVID-19.

The chain employs TRBV6-8 and TRBJ2-3; D may be TRBD1 (5 bases). The CDR3 is made up of 17 amino acids. V lost 0 bases and J 0 bases, leaving 13 bases between the germline ends. Germline values: CDR1 MNHGY, CDR2 SAAAGT. CDR3 in amino acids: CASSYSSTGASTDTQYF. The CDR3 DNA follows: TGTGCCAGCAGTTACTCTTCCACAGGAGCCAGCACAGATACGCAGTATTTT.

The chain joins TRBV7-2 to TRBJ1-3; maybe TRBD1 (6 bases). This CDR3 is 18 amino acids long. In germline, CDR1 is SGHTA, CDR2 FQGNSA. The V and J ends lost 2 bases and 0 bases respectively, with 17 bases between them. The CDR3 protein is CASSLTGTSPFSGNTIYF. CDR3 sequence (DNA): TGTGCCAGCAGCTTAACCGGGACATCGCCTTTCTCTGGAAACACCATATATTTT.

The chain couples TRBV6-5 to TRBJ1-2, with D perhaps matching TRBD1 (5 bases). Germline values: CDR1 MNHEY, CDR2 SVGAGI. The CDR3 spans 15 residues. Trimming removed 0 bases at V and 8 bases at J, with 16 bases between. For the CDR3, the DNA is TGTGCCAGCAGTTACTCAAGACAGCCCCTGAGGGGCTACACCTTC. Amino acid sequence: CASSYSRQPLRGYTF.

V usage is TRBV5-1 and J usage is TRBJ1-2, with 8 bases lining up with TRBD1. The CDR3 is 13 amino acids. Per the germline V gene, CDR1 is SGHRS and CDR2 is YFSETQ. V lost 1 base and J lost 6; bases outside the gene matches: 2. The CDR3 DNA is TGCGCCAGCAGCTTGCAGGGGGCAGATGGCTACACCTTC. Translated: CASSLQGADGYTF.

This chain uses TRBV27 with TRBJ2-7; D perhaps matches TRBD1 (6 bases). Germline CDR1 MNHEY, CDR2 SMNVEV (reference sequence). The germline V and J ends were trimmed by 6 bases and 2 bases, with 14 bases remaining between them. The CDR3 consists of 14 residues. CDR3 coding DNA: TGTGCCAGCAGACCCGGGACACACGCCTACGAGCAGTACTTC. It yields the protein CASRPGTHAYEQYF.

The V call is TRBV5-4, the J call TRBJ2-1, with 9 bases that match TRBD2. In germline, CDR1 is SGHNT, CDR2 YYREEE (reference sequence). This CDR3 region has 15 residues. The J segment lost 1 base and the V segment lost 4 bases, leaving 3 bases of the junction unmatched. The CDR3 region has the DNA TGTGCCAGCAGCGGCGGGGGGGCGTCCTACAATGAGCAGTTCTTC. Protein sequence: CASSGGGASYNEQFF.

This clone came up once. The chain couples TRBV30 to TRBJ2-3; TRBD2 aligns across 8 bases. Germline CDR1 and CDR2: GTSNPN and SVGIG (reference sequence). The J segment lost 2 bases and the V segment lost 0 bases, leaving 4 bases of the junction unmatched. This CDR3 has 15 amino acids. CDR3 DNA: TGTGCCTGGAGTGTGGGCGGGGGGATCACAGATACGCAGTATTTT. It is translated as CAWSVGGGITDTQYF.

The chain has TRBV9 and TRBJ2-5, with 9 bases identical to TRBD1. V lost 3 bases, J lost 4 bases, and 7 bases stayed unmatched. This CDR3 contains 15 residues. CDR1 is SGDLS and CDR2 is YYNGEE in the germline V gene. CDR3 residues: CASSEGTGRGETQYF. The CDR3 region has the DNA TGTGCCAGCAGCGAGGGGACAGGGAGGGGAGAGACCCAGTACTTC.

V usage is TRBV2 and J usage is TRBJ2-3; 9 bases map to TRBD2. Germline assignment: CDR1 SNHLY and CDR2 FYNNEI. The CDR3 spans 15 residues. Unmatched junction bases numbered 6, after V lost 4 bases and J lost 4 bases. The CDR3 here is CASSGAAGGSDTQYF. The DNA for the CDR3 is TGTGCCAGCAGTGGGGCAGCGGGAGGTTCAGATACGCAGTATTTT.